The 23 T cell receptor beta chains listed next were all sequenced from one sample in a study of T cell therapy after organ transplantation. Clones were sequenced by immunoSEQ multiplex PCR, and TCRdb holds only the in-frame ones, with some missing. The sample contains roughly 48,000 clones, 85% to 95% of which appear only once. What these receptors recognize is not known. The sample here was CD8+ T cells from blood, taken before autologous CMV-specific T cell therapy. Receptors originate from a human patient who had received a solid organ transplant and had CMV disease.

This chain joins TRBV19 and TRBJ1-5; D remains ambiguous. V lost 6 bases, J lost 0 bases, and 15 bases lay in between. The V gene's germline CDR1 is LNHDA and CDR2 SQIVND (reference sequence). This CDR3 is 16 amino acids long. The CDR3 DNA reads TGTGCCAGTAGGACGGCAGAGCTATATAGCAATCAGCCCCAGCATTTT. Encoded protein: CASRTAELYSNQPQHF. The full variable domain, rest sourced from reference TRBV19 and TRBJ1-5, is DGGITQSPKYLFRKEGQNVTLSCEQNLNHDAMYWYRQDPGQGLRLIYYSQIVNDFQKGDIAEGYSVSREKKESFPLTVTSAQKNPTAFYLCASRTAELYSNQPQHFGDGTRLSIL.

This chain uses TRBV5-5 with TRBJ1-2; 7 positions agree with TRBD1. The CDR3 spans 18 residues. Germline trimming cut 4 bases from V and 6 bases from J; bases unmatched to any gene: 21. Germline values: CDR1 SGHKS, CDR2 YYEKEE (reference sequence). The DNA for the CDR3 is TGTGCCAGCAGCCCTCAGGGGGGATACAGGGTCGGGGACGATGGCTACACCTTC. Translated: CASSPQGGYRVGDDGYTF. The whole variable domain, filled in from reference TRBV5-5 and TRBJ1-2, reads DAGVTQSPTHLIKTRGQQVTLRCSPISGHKSVSWYQQVLGQGPQFIFQYYEKEERGRGNFPDRFSARQFPNYSSELNVNALLLGDSALYLCASSPQGGYRVGDDGYTFGSGTRLTVV.

The chain recombines TRBV9 with TRBJ2-1, with 7 bases identical to TRBD2. Trimming removed 0 bases from V and 5 bases from J; junction bases left unmatched: 11. Germline V gives CDR1 SGDLS, CDR2 YYNGEE. The CDR3 has 17 residues. The CDR3 DNA follows: TGTGCCAGCAGCGTAGGCGGGAGCATTTCCGCAGACAATGAGCAGTTCTTC. It is translated as CASSVGGSISADNEQFF.

This clone was detected only once. The chain joins TRBV9 to TRBJ2-2, with a tentative D call TRBD2 (5 bases). The CDR3 has 16 residues. The V and J ends lost 1 base and 4 bases respectively, with 14 bases between them. CDR1 and CDR2 from the germline V gene are SGDLS and YYNGEE. DNA of the CDR3: TGTGCCAGCAGCGTATCCCCAAGGAGGTCCACCGGGGAGCTGTTTTTT. The encoded protein is CASSVSPRRSTGELFF.

V usage is TRBV27 and J usage is TRBJ1-1; D is uncertain. CDR1 MNHEY and CDR2 SMNVEV come from the germline V gene (reference sequence). V was cut by 2 bases and J by 3 bases, with 13 bases left in between. The CDR3 is 15 residues long. The CDR3 nucleotides are TGTGCCAGCAGTTTACGCGCAAGGAAGGACACTGAAGCTTTCTTT. Translation gives CASSLRARKDTEAFF.

The genes are TRBV4-1 and TRBJ2-7, with 8 bases that match TRBD1. CDR1 is MGHRA and CDR2 is YSYEKL in the germline V gene. V lost 4 bases, J lost 1 base, and 3 bases stayed unmatched. The CDR3 sequence is 14 residues long. CDR3 in amino acids: CASSPRDRSYEQYF. CDR3 sequence (DNA): TGCGCCAGCAGCCCCCGGGACAGGTCCTACGAGCAGTACTTC.

This chain connects TRBV2 to TRBJ1-1; 9 bases line up with TRBD1. The V segment lost 7 bases and the J segment 0 bases; nucleotides outside the gene matches: 9. Germline CDR1 SNHLY, CDR2 FYNNEI. CDR3 length: 16 residues. CDR3 amino acids: CASTPGTGYMNTEAFF. In nucleotides, the CDR3 is TGTGCCAGCACCCCTGGGACAGGGTACATGAACACTGAAGCTTTCTTT.

The chain joins TRBV27 to TRBJ2-3; 9 bases map to TRBD1. Germline values: CDR1 MNHEY, CDR2 SMNVEV (reference sequence). Trimming removed 5 bases from V and 3 bases from J; junction bases left unmatched: 3. This CDR3 spans 14 amino acids. This chain's CDR3 is CASSVTGGTDTQYF. The CDR3 DNA follows: TGTGCCAGCAGTGTGACAGGGGGAACAGATACGCAGTATTTT.

The chain joins TRBV6-5 to TRBJ2-2; the D gene is possibly TRBD1 (5 bases). CDR1 and CDR2 from the germline V gene are MNHEY and SVGAGI. The CDR3 runs to 16 residues. Trimming took off 0 bases at V and 4 bases at J, with 12 bases between the two ends. The CDR3 sequence: CASSYSPGLGTGELFF. Here the CDR3 DNA reads TGTGCCAGCAGTTACTCGCCAGGGTTGGGCACCGGGGAGCTGTTTTTT.

This chain joins TRBV30 and TRBJ2-5, with D perhaps TRBD2 (7 bases). This CDR3 region has 14 residues. Trimming left V 1 base short and J 1 base short, with 10 bases between. CDR1 GTSNPN and CDR2 SVGIG come from the germline V gene (reference sequence). The CDR3 DNA is TGTGCCTGGAGTGACGGGGGGCGCCAAGAGACCCAGTACTTC. It specifies CAWSDGGRQETQYF. Based on the CDR3 plus reference TRBV30 and TRBJ2-5, the full variable domain is SQTIHQWPATLVQPVGSPLSLECTVEGTSNPNLYWYRQAAGRGLQLLFYSVGIGQISSEVPQNLSASRPQDRQFILSSKKLLLSDSGFYLCAWSDGGRQETQYFGPGTRLLVL.

The rearrangement links TRBV2 to TRBJ1-5; 10 bases match TRBD1. CDR3 length: 16 residues. V trimming: 3 bases; J trimming: 3 bases; junction bases outside the gene matches: 5. Germline V gene sequence: CDR1 SNHLY, CDR2 FYNNEI. The CDR3 region has the DNA TGTGCCAGCAGTGAGGTTGGGACAGGGGACAATCAGCCCCAGCATTTT. Translated, it gives CASSEVGTGDNQPQHF.

This clone was seen more than once but under ten times. J is TRBJ2-7 and V is TRBV4-2, with 12 nucleotides matching TRBD2. This CDR3 is built from 16 residues. J lost 7 bases, V lost 0 bases, and 7 bases had no gene match. Per the germline V gene, CDR1 is LGHNA and CDR2 is YNFKEQ. In DNA form, the CDR3 reads TGTGCCAGCAGCCAAGATTCGACTAGCGGGAGCCGGGAGCAGTACTTC. Its translation is CASSQDSTSGSREQYF.

This chain joins TRBV5-1 and TRBJ1-1; 9 nucleotides match TRBD1. J lost 7 bases, V lost 4 bases, and 17 bases had no gene match. Germline V gene lookup returns CDR1 SGHRS and CDR2 YFSETQ. The CDR3 is 17 amino acids. This chain's CDR3 is CASSDQTVNRGQVEAFF. The DNA of the CDR3 is TGCGCCAGCAGCGACCAGACCGTAAACAGGGGGCAAGTTGAAGCTTTCTTT.

The rearrangement links TRBV7-9 to TRBJ2-1; 9 positions agree with TRBD1. Germline loops: CDR1 SEHNR, CDR2 FQNEAQ (reference sequence). The junction had 11 bases not matched to a gene; V was cut back by 5 bases and J by 3 bases. This CDR3 is built from 17 residues. CDR3 sequence: CASSPPPGTGNYNEQFF. CDR3 bases: TGTGCCAGCAGCCCTCCCCCCGGGACAGGGAACTACAATGAGCAGTTCTTC.

This sequence joins TRBV19 and TRBJ1-3; 7 nucleotides line up with TRBD1. This CDR3 comprises 17 residues. CDR1 LNHDA and CDR2 SQIVND come from the germline V gene (reference sequence). V shed 0 bases, J shed 4 bases, and the junction held 9 bases outside the gene matches. The CDR3, as DNA: TGTGCCAGTAGTATAGATCGCGAGGGGGCAAGAGGAAACACCATATATTTT. It codes for CASSIDREGARGNTIYF.

The rearrangement links TRBV11-1 to TRBJ2-5; a weak D match, TRBD1 (7 bases). The length of the CDR3 is 17 residues. Germline V gives CDR1 SGHAT, CDR2 FQDESV (reference sequence). Trimming took off 5 bases at V and 3 bases at J, with 22 bases between the two ends. The CDR3 protein is CASSTITRGAGKETQYF. CDR3 nucleotides: TGTGCCAGCAGCACCATCACCAGGGGGGCGGGCAAAGAGACCCAGTACTTC.

This clone was detected only a few times. This chain connects TRBV7-2 to TRBJ1-3, with D possibly matching TRBD1 (6 bases). From germline, CDR1 is SGHTA and CDR2 FQGNSA. The CDR3 spans 16 residues. The germline V and J ends were trimmed by 1 base and 3 bases, with 13 bases remaining between them. The chain's CDR3 is CASSLDVGAGGNTIYF. CDR3 in DNA: TGTGCCAGCAGCTTAGATGTGGGGGCGGGTGGAAACACCATATATTTT.

The chain employs TRBV9 and TRBJ2-3, with unresolved D. The CDR3 extends over 14 amino acids. Germline values: CDR1 SGDLS, CDR2 YYNGEE. V gave up 3 bases and J gave up 2 bases, with 10 bases separating them. The CDR3 reads CASSGWVDTDTQYF. CDR3 nucleotides: TGTGCCAGCAGCGGGTGGGTGGACACAGATACGCAGTATTTT.

The chain carries TRBV27 and TRBJ2-7; no definite D call. The CDR3 spans 13 residues. Germline V gene lookup returns CDR1 MNHEY and CDR2 SMNVEV (reference sequence). V was pared by 5 bases and J by 0 bases, with 8 bases between. Here the CDR3 reads CASSPARSYEQYF. As DNA, the CDR3 is TGTGCCAGCAGTCCCGCCCGCTCCTACGAGCAGTACTTC.

The gene calls are TRBV19 and TRBJ2-1, with 9 bases that match TRBD1. This CDR3 comprises 16 residues. The trim removed 6 bases at V and 3 bases at J, leaving 9 bases unmatched. Germline assignment: CDR1 LNHDA and CDR2 SQIVND (reference sequence). The CDR3 region is CASSTTGTGLYNEQFF. CDR3 in DNA: TGTGCCAGTAGCACAACCGGGACAGGGCTCTACAATGAGCAGTTCTTC.

This chain links TRBV7-3 with TRBJ2-1, with TRBD2 matching 8 bases. Germline CDR1 is SGHTA and CDR2 is FQGTGA. V lost 5 bases and J lost 6; bases outside the gene matches: 12. The CDR3 length is 16 residues. CDR3 amino acids: CASSDPVSGGPNEQFF. CDR3 in DNA: TGTGCCAGCAGCGACCCCGTTTCGGGGGGGCCCAATGAGCAGTTCTTC. Using reference TRBV7-3 and TRBJ2-1 for the parts outside the CDR3, the full variable domain is GAGVSQTPSNKVTEKGKYVELRCDPISGHTALYWYRQSLGQGPEFLIYFQGTGAADDSGLPNDRFFAVRPEGSVSTLKIQRTERGDSAVYLCASSDPVSGGPNEQFFGPGTRLTVL.

The chain combines TRBV11-3 with TRBJ2-6; TRBD1 matches at 8 bases. CDR1 is SGHNT and CDR2 is YENEEA in the germline V gene. CDR3 length equals 18 residues. The V segment lost 5 bases and the J segment 0 bases; nucleotides outside the gene matches: 9. The CDR3 DNA reads as TGTGCCAGCAGCCCGCGACAGGGGATTAGCTCTGGGGCCAACGTCCTGACTTTC. Protein sequence: CASSPRQGISSGANVLTF.

The chain combines TRBV30 with TRBJ1-1; D is uncertain. The CDR3 spans 13 residues. Germline CDR1 GTSNPN, CDR2 SVGIG (reference sequence). V dropped 1 base and J dropped 3 bases, with 9 bases sitting between them. The CDR3 spells CAWSAMRDTEAFF. CDR3 DNA sequence: TGTGCCTGGAGTGCTATGAGGGACACTGAAGCTTTCTTT.